A single sample gave rise to the 13 T cell receptor beta chains below, sequenced in a study of T cell responses to AZD1222 COVID-19 vaccine. The data were produced by immunoSEQ multiplex PCR, yet TCRdb's version contains in-frame clones alone and is incomplete. The table lists about 110,000 clones, around 92% of them singletons. Sequenced here: peripheral blood, sampled on day 0 of AZD1222 vaccination. These receptors came from an adult in good health.

About this clone: At the DNA level, this CDR3 is encoded by other sequences in the same sample as well. V is TRBV7-9 and J is TRBJ1-2; D gene ambiguous. There are 11 residues in the CDR3. CDR1 is SEHNR, CDR2 FQNEAQ, per germline (reference sequence). V was pared by 2 bases and J by 2 bases, with 0 bases between. CDR3 nucleotide sequence: TGTGCCAGCAGCTTAAACTATGGCTACACCTTC. Translation gives CASSLNYGYTF.

The chain joins TRBV28 to TRBJ1-1, with 9 bases matching TRBD1. Trimming took 6 bases from V and 5 from J; bases not matched to a gene: 7. This CDR3 contains 14 residues. Looked up from germline, CDR1 is MDHEN and CDR2 is SYDVKM. Here the CDR3 DNA reads TGTGCCAGCAGGACAGGGGGAAAGGGGACTGAAGCTTTCTTT. As protein: CASRTGGKGTEAFF.

The chain employs TRBV11-2 and TRBJ1-6, with no clear D. V lost 7 bases and J lost 2, with 9 bases in between. CDR1 and CDR2 (germline): SGHAT, FQNNGV. The CDR3 contains 14 residues. CDR3 DNA: TGTGCCAGCAATGGGATGCCCTATAATTCACCCCTCCACTTT. Its translation is CASNGMPYNSPLHF.

This chain connects TRBV3-1 (or the pseudogene TRBV3-2) to TRBJ2-3; 9 bases map to TRBD1. V trimming: 1 base; J trimming: 3 bases; junction bases outside the gene matches: 2. In germline, CDR1 is LGHDT, CDR2 YNNKEL (reference sequence). The CDR3 is 15 amino acids. CDR3 in DNA: TGTGCCAGCAGCCAAGGGACAGGGGATACAGATACGCAGTATTTT. Translation gives CASSQGTGDTDTQYF.

The J gene is TRBJ1-2, the V gene TRBV28; D remains ambiguous. V lost 7 bases and J 8 bases, leaving 17 bases between the germline ends. The CDR3 runs to 13 residues. Germline V gives CDR1 MDHEN, CDR2 SYDVKM. The CDR3 DNA sequence: TGTGCCAGCACGCGGCCCCTAATTGAGGGCTACACCTTC. Amino acids: CASTRPLIEGYTF.

V is TRBV6-6 and J is TRBJ1-2; no clear D gene. Between the trimmed V and J ends, which lost 6 bases and 2 bases, there was a span of 10 bases. Germline loops: CDR1 MNHNY, CDR2 SVGAGI (reference sequence). The CDR3 covers 13 residues. The CDR3 is CASSPDMNYGYTF. The CDR3 nucleotides read TGTGCCAGCAGCCCCGACATGAACTATGGCTACACCTTC.

Points on this clone: Other DNA variants within this sample encode the same CDR3. V gene TRBV19 combines with J gene TRBJ2-7; 8 bases agree with TRBD1. V shed 4 bases and J 0 bases; nucleotides not matched to a gene: 2. Germline assignment: CDR1 LNHDA and CDR2 SQIVND (reference sequence). CDR3 size: 14 residues. The CDR3 nucleotides are TGTGCCAGTAGTAACAGGGGGAGCTCCTACGAGCAGTACTTC. The encoded protein is CASSNRGSSYEQYF.

The chain joins TRBV6-2 or TRBV6-3 to TRBJ2-7; possible D gene TRBD1, 6 bases. V was clipped by 2 bases and J by 6 bases, with 17 bases between them. The CDR3 runs 15 residues. In germline, CDR1 is MNHEY, CDR2 SVGEGT. CDR3 in DNA: TGTGCCAGCAGTTACCCGTCAGGGGTCGTGTCCGAGCAGTACTTC. Amino acid sequence: CASSYPSGVVSEQYF.

The chain joins TRBV7-6 to TRBJ1-3; weak D call: TRBD1 (5 bases). This CDR3 region has 16 residues. V shed 5 bases and J shed 1 base, with 15 bases lying between them. Germline loops: CDR1 SGHVS, CDR2 FNYEAQ. CDR3: CASSREGGGSGNTIYF. CDR3 bases: TGTGCCAGCAGCCGCGAGGGTGGGGGGTCTGGAAACACCATATATTTT.

The CDR3 DNA is TGTGCCACCAGTGATACAACGGGGGCAAGCAATCAGCCCCAGCATTTT. It translates to CATSDTTGASNQPQHF. This chain connects TRBV24-1 to TRBJ1-5, with D tentatively TRBD1 (6 bases). The CDR3 extends over 16 amino acids. Trimming removed 3 bases from V and 1 base from J, with 12 bases in between. CDR1 KGHDR and CDR2 SFDVKD come from the germline V gene.

V usage is TRBV6-5 and J usage is TRBJ2-7, with D uncertain. From germline, CDR1 is MNHEY and CDR2 SVGAGI. This CDR3 has 14 residues. The V end was cut by 2 bases, the J end by 4 bases, with 12 bases between. CDR3 DNA sequence: TGTGCCAGCAGTTACGGACGGACCTCGTACGAGCAGTACTTC. This codes for CASSYGRTSYEQYF.

This clone was detected only once. The V call is TRBV10-3, the J call TRBJ1-1; D is unclear. The V gene's germline CDR1 is ENHRY and CDR2 SYGVKD. The CDR3 spans 17 residues. Trimming left V 0 bases short and J 2 bases short, with 16 bases between. DNA for the CDR3: TGTGCCATCAGTGAGTCGGGAGGACGGACGTTAAACACTGAAGCTTTCTTT. It codes for CAISESGGRTLNTEAFF.

The CDR3 coding sequence is TGTGCCAGTAGAAGGACAGGGCGAGAAAATGAAAAACTGTTTTTT. Protein: CASRRTGRENEKLFF. This chain uses TRBV19 with TRBJ1-4; 8 positions match TRBD1. The J segment lost 5 bases and the V segment lost 6 bases, leaving 8 bases of the junction unmatched. CDR1 and CDR2 (germline): LNHDA, SQIVND (reference sequence). The CDR3 loop spans 15 amino acids. Supplemented by reference TRBV19 and TRBJ1-4, the full variable domain reads DGGITQSPKYLFRKEGQNVTLSCEQNLNHDAMYWYRQDPGQGLRLIYYSQIVNDFQKGDIAEGYSVSREKKESFPLTVTSAQKNPTAFYLCASRRTGRENEKLFFGSGTQLSVL.